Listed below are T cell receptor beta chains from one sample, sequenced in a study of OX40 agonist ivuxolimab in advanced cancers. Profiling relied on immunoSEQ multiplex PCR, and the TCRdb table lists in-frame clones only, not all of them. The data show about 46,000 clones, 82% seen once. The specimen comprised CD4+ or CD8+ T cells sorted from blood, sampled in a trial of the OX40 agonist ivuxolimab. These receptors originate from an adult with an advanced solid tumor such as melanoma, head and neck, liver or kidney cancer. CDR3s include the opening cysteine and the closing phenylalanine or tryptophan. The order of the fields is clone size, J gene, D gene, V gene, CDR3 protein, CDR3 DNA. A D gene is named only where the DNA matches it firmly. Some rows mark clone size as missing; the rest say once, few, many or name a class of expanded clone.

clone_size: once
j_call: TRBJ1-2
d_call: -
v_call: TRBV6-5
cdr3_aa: CASTNSASLYGYTF
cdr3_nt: TGTGCCAGCACTAATTCCGCCTCCCTCTATGGCTACACCTTC

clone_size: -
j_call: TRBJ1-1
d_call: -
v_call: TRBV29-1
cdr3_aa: CSVEGGGANTEAFF
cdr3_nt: TGCAGCGTTGAAGGAGGGGGGGCGAACACTGAAGCTTTCTTT

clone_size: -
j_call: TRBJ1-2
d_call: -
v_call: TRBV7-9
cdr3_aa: CASSFRGTDGYTF
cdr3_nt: TGTGCCAGCAGCTTTCGCGGGACGGATGGCTACACCTTC

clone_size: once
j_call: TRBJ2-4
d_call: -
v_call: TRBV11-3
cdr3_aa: CASSSPLAKNIQYF
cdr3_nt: TGTGCCAGCAGCTCCCCCCTGGCCAAAAACATTCAGTACTTC

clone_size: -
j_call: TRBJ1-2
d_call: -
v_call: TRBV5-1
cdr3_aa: CASRVDLGAGYTF
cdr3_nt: TGCGCCAGTAGGGTTGACCTAGGGGCTGGCTACACCTTC

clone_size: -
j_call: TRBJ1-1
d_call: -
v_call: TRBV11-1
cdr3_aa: CASSRNQNTEAFF
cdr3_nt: TGTGCCAGCAGCCGTAACCAGAACACTGAAGCTTTCTTT

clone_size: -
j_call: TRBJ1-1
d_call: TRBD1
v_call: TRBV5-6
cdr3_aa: CASSSLVTGVGTEAFF
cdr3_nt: TGTGCCAGCAGCTCATTAGTAACAGGGGTGGGCACTGAAGCTTTCTTT

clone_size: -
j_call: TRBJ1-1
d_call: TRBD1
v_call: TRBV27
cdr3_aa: CASSSRTGGNTEAFF
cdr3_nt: TGTGCCAGCAGTTCCCGGACAGGGGGCAACACTGAAGCTTTCTTT

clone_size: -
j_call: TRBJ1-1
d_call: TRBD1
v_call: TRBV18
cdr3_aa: CASSPGTVNTEAFF
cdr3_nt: TGTGCCAGCTCACCAGGGACAGTGAACACTGAAGCTTTCTTT

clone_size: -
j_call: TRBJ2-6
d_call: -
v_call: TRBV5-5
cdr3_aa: CASSGVGGPFSGANVLTF
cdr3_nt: TGTGCCAGCAGCGGGGTAGGGGGGCCCTTCTCTGGGGCCAACGTCCTGACTTTC

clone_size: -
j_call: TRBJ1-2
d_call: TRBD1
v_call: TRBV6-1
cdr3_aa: CASSEDPTGVKGGYTF
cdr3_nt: TGTGCCAGCAGTGAAGACCCGACAGGGGTTAAGGGTGGCTACACCTTC